This TCR beta chain was observed in a study of blood T cell repertoires in COVID-19. As for the study in general: Samples came from the United States, Italy and Spain, spanning acute and convalescent COVID-19. T cells, B-cell-depleted T cells, or PBMCs supplied cDNA or gDNA.

The CDR3 loop spans 15 amino acids. The V gene's germline CDR1 is SGHRS and CDR2 YFSETQ. With 4 bases clipped from V and 5 bases from J, the junction kept 8 bases outside the gene matches. The authors' processing: Scientists estimated how many nucleated cells there were by amplifying reference gene primers. Data came from immunoSEQ multiplex PCR; TCRdb stores just in-frame clones and leaves some out. That table gives V, J and clone size, and the DNA gave D and trimming. The data hold 150,000 to 170,000 clones, with roughly 80% observed a single time. This sequence joins TRBV5-1 and TRBJ1-1; 10 bases line up with TRBD1. Sample: peripheral blood. This TCR was sampled from an older woman with acute or convalescent COVID-19. The CDR3 DNA follows: TGCGCCAGCAGCAAGTCCGGGACAGGGGTAACTGAAGCTTTCTTT. It is translated as CASSKSGTGVTEAFF. Filled out from reference TRBV5-1 and TRBJ1-1, the complete variable domain reads KAGVTQTPRYLIKTRGQQVTLSCSPISGHRSVSWYQQTPGQGLQFLFEYFSETQRNKGNFPGRFSGRQFSNSRSEMNVSTLELGDSALYLCASSKSGTGVTEAFFGQGTRLTVV.